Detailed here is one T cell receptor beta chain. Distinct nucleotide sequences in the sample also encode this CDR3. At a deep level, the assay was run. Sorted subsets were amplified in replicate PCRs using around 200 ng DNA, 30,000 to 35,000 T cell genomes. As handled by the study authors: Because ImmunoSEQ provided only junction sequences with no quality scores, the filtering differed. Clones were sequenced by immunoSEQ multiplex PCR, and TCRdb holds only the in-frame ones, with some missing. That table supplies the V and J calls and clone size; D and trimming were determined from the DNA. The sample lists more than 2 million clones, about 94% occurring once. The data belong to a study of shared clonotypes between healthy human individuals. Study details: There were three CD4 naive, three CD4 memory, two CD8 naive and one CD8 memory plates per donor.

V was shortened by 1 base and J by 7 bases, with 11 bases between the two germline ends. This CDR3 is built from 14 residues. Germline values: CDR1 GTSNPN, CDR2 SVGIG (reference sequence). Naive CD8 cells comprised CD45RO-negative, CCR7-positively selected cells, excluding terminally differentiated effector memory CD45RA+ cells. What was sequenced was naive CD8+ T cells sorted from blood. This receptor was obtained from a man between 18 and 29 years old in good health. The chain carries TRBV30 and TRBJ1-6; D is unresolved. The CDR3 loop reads CAWSETGQNSPLHF. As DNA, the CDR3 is TGTGCCTGGAGTGAGACGGGTCAAAATTCACCCCTCCACTTT.